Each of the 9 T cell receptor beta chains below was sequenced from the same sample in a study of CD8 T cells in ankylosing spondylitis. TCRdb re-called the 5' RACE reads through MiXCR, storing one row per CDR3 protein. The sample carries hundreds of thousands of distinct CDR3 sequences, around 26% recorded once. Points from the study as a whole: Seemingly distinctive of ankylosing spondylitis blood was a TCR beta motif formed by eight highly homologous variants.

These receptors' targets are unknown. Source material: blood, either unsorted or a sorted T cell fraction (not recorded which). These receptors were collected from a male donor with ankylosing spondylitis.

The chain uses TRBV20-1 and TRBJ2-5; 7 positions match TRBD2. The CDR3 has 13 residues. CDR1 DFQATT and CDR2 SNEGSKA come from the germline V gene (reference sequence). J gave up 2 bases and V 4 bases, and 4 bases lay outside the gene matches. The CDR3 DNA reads TGCAGTGCTACCCTAGCGGTTCAAGAGACCCAGTACTTC. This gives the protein CSATLAVQETQYF.

The CDR3: CRAGGQSTDTQYF. CDR3 in DNA: TGCAGGGCGGGGGGACAAAGCACAGATACGCAGTATTTT. V gene TRBV29-1 combines with J gene TRBJ2-3; 8 positions agree with TRBD2. This CDR3 spans 13 amino acids. The germline V gene encodes CDR1 SQVTM and CDR2 ANQGSEA.

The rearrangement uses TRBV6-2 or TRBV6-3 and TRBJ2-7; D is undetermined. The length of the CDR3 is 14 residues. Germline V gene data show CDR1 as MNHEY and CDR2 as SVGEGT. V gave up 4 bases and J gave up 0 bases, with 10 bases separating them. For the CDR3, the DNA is TGTGCCAGCAGTTGGAGTCCCAGCTCCTACGAGCAGTACGTC. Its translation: CASSWSPSSYEQYV.

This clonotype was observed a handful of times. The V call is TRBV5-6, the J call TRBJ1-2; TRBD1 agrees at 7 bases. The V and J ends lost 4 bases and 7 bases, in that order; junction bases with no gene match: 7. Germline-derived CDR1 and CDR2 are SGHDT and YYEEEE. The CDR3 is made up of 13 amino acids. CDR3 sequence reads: CASSRDRVGGYTF. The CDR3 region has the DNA TGTGCCAGCAGCCGCGACAGGGTGGGTGGCTACACCTTC.

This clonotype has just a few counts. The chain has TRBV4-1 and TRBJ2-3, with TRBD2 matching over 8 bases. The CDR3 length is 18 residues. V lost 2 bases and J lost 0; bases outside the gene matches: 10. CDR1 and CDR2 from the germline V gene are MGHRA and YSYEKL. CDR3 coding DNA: TGCGCCAGCAGCCAACCCAAAAAAGCGGGAGCGAGCACAGATACGCAGTATTTT. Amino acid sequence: CASSQPKKAGASTDTQYF.

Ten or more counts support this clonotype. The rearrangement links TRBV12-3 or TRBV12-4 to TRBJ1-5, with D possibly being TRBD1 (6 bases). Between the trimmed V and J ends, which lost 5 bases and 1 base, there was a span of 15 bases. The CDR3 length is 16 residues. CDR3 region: CASSPRWRGSNQPQHF. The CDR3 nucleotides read TGTGCCAGCAGTCCTAGGTGGAGGGGGAGCAATCAGCCCCAGCATTTT.

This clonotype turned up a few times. The CDR3 DNA sequence: TGTGCCAGCAGCTTCCCTCTTTTGGGGAGTAATGAGCAGTTCTTC. Residues: CASSFPLLGSNEQFF. The V gene is TRBV11-2, the J gene TRBJ2-1; TRBD2 might be the D (5 bases). V lost 3 bases to trimming and J lost 7 bases, with 16 bases between them. The CDR3 length is 15 residues. Germline CDR1 reads SGHAT; CDR2 reads FQNNGV.

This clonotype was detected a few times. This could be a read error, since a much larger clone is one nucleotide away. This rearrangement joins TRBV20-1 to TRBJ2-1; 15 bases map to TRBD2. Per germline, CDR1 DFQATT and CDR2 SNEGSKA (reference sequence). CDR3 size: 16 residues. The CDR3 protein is CCARPRTSGRAQSQFF. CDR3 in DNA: TGCTGTGCTAGGCCCCGGACTAGCGGGAGGGCCCAGTCCCAGTTCTTC.

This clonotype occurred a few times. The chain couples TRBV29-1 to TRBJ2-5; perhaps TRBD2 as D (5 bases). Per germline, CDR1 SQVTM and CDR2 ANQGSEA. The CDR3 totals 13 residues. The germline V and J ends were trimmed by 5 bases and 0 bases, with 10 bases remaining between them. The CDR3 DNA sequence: TGCAGCGTTTACCCCGGGAACCAAGAGACCCAGTACTTC. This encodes CSVYPGNQETQYF.